Each of the 32 T cell receptor beta chains below was sequenced from the same sample in a study of blood T cell repertoires in COVID-19. Assay: immunoSEQ multiplex PCR; the TCRdb copy retains only in-frame clones and omits some. The table lists tens of thousands of clones, about 90% of them singletons. Sequencing used peripheral blood. Receptors originate from a man in his forties or fifties with COVID-19, enrolled during active disease.

J is TRBJ2-1 and V is TRBV29-1, with 14 bases lining up with TRBD2. The junction had 4 bases not matched to a gene; V was cut back by 6 bases and J by 9 bases. CDR1 is SQVTM, CDR2 ANQGSEA, per germline. The CDR3 contains 13 residues. Here the CDR3 reads CSVSTSGRGEQFF. For the CDR3, the DNA is TGCAGCGTCTCGACTAGCGGGAGGGGTGAGCAGTTCTTC.

V gene TRBV18 combines with J gene TRBJ2-3, with 11 nucleotides matching TRBD2. CDR1 is KGHSH, CDR2 LQKENI, per germline. Trimming cost V 3 bases and J 2 bases; bases outside gene matches: 7. This CDR3 has 17 residues. Here the CDR3 reads CASSPNSGLAATDTQYF. CDR3 nucleotide sequence: TGTGCCAGCTCACCTAATTCGGGACTAGCGGCCACAGATACGCAGTATTTT.

The CDR3: CSVRGDLDSYEQYF. CDR3 bases: TGCAGCGTCCGGGGGGACTTGGACTCCTACGAGCAGTACTTC. The genes are TRBV29-1 and TRBJ2-7; 7 nucleotides align to TRBD2. V dropped 6 bases and J dropped 0; count of bases not matched to a gene: 8. The CDR3 is made up of 14 amino acids. Per germline, CDR1 SQVTM and CDR2 ANQGSEA.

J is TRBJ1-2 and V is TRBV2; maybe TRBD1 (6 bases). The germline V and J ends were trimmed by 4 bases and 8 bases, with 17 bases remaining between them. The CDR3 consists of 14 residues. The germline V gene encodes CDR1 SNHLY and CDR2 FYNNEI. The CDR3 is CASSGSRQVRGYTF. The CDR3 DNA is TGTGCCAGCAGTGGTTCGAGACAGGTTCGGGGCTACACCTTC.

The chain uses TRBV5-1 and TRBJ2-1; possibly TRBD1 for D (6 bases). Germline V gives CDR1 SGHRS, CDR2 YFSETQ. The CDR3 covers 13 residues. The V end lost 4 bases, the J end lost 10 bases, and 15 bases lay between the germline ends. The CDR3 nucleotides are TGCGCCAGCAGCGGACAGCCAGACGGAGAGCAGTTCTTC. This codes for CASSGQPDGEQFF.

In its sample, this clone was seen once. This CDR3 is CASSGAGETQYF. CDR3 sequence (DNA): TGTGCCTCCTCAGGGGCCGGGGAGACCCAGTACTTC. The chain employs TRBV7-9 and TRBJ2-5, with a weak D call TRBD1 (6 bases). The germline V gene encodes CDR1 SEHNR and CDR2 FQNEAQ (reference sequence). Trimming removed 11 bases from V and 5 bases from J, with 15 bases in between. This CDR3 has 12 residues.

This sequence joins TRBV5-6 and TRBJ1-5; 10 bases fit TRBD1. The V gene's germline CDR1 is SGHDT and CDR2 YYEEEE. The length of the CDR3 is 16 residues. V was pared by 2 bases and J by 1 base, with 3 bases of the junction left unmatched. The CDR3 DNA sequence: TGTGCCAGCAGCTTCGGGACAGGGGAAAGCAATCAGCCCCAGCATTTT. This codes for CASSFGTGESNQPQHF.

The CDR3 DNA reads TGTGCCAGCAGAAGACAGGGGGCTTTCGAAAAACTGTTTTTT. It is translated as CASRRQGAFEKLFF. The V call is TRBV28, the J call TRBJ1-4; TRBD1 aligns across 10 bases. This CDR3 is built from 14 residues. Trimming at V came to 6 bases and at J to 8 bases, leaving 6 bases not matched to a gene. Germline V lookup: CDR1 MDHEN, CDR2 SYDVKM.

This clone was recorded only once. This chain uses TRBV28 with TRBJ1-1; D may be TRBD1 (6 bases). CDR1 and CDR2 (germline): MDHEN, SYDVKM. The CDR3 length is 15 residues. Trimming took off 5 bases at V and 4 bases at J, with 17 bases between the two ends. The CDR3 is CASSRDEGGVTEAFF. CDR3 nucleotide sequence: TGTGCCAGCAGTAGAGACGAAGGGGGTGTCACTGAAGCTTTCTTT.

This chain links TRBV9 with TRBJ1-5, with 7 bases fitting TRBD1. CDR1 SGDLS and CDR2 YYNGEE come from the germline V gene. This CDR3 contains 14 residues. After removal of 3 bases from V and 6 bases from J, the junction contained 6 bases not matched to a gene. CDR3 in DNA: TGTGCCAGCAGCGCAGGGGGATGGAGTCAGCCCCAGCATTTT. Protein sequence: CASSAGGWSQPQHF.

V and J are TRBV9 and TRBJ2-1; D might be TRBD2 (5 bases). V shed 6 bases and J shed 2 bases, with 15 bases lying between them. CDR3 length: 15 amino acids. Germline CDR1 and CDR2: SGDLS and YYNGEE. The CDR3 loop is CASNPSAGTYNEQFF. CDR3 sequence (DNA): TGTGCCAGCAACCCCTCGGCGGGCACCTACAATGAGCAGTTCTTC.

The chain combines TRBV3-1 (or the pseudogene TRBV3-2) with TRBJ2-7; TRBD1 matches at 8 bases. This CDR3 has 15 amino acids. Germline V gene data show CDR1 as LGHDT and CDR2 as YNNKEL (reference sequence). The J segment lost 6 bases and the V segment lost 1 base, leaving 8 bases of the junction unmatched. The CDR3 DNA follows: TGTGCCAGCAGCCAAGTCCAGGGGGCTGAGAGCGAGCAGTACTTC. As protein: CASSQVQGAESEQYF.

CDR3 sequence: CASSPGTSGRADIGREQFF. CDR3 sequence (DNA): TGTGCCAGCAGCCCCGGGACTAGCGGGAGGGCTGATATCGGTCGTGAGCAGTTCTTC. This sequence joins TRBV6-2 or TRBV6-3 and TRBJ2-1, with TRBD2 matching over 16 bases. The CDR3 spans 19 residues. V dropped 6 bases and J dropped 9; count of bases not matched to a gene: 17. The germline V gene has CDR1 MNHEY and CDR2 SVGEGT.

V gene TRBV5-1 combines with J gene TRBJ1-1; D not certain. Trimming removed 5 bases at V and 4 bases at J, with 12 bases between. The V gene's germline CDR1 is SGHRS and CDR2 YFSETQ. The CDR3 contains 13 residues. The CDR3 DNA reads as TGCGCCAGCAGACTAGGGTCAGGCACTGAAGCTTTCTTT. Translating gives CASRLGSGTEAFF. The full variable domain, completed using reference TRBV5-1 and TRBJ1-1, is KAGVTQTPRYLIKTRGQQVTLSCSPISGHRSVSWYQQTPGQGLQFLFEYFSETQRNKGNFPGRFSGRQFSNSRSEMNVSTLELGDSALYLCASRLGSGTEAFFGQGTRLTVV.

This sequence joins TRBV27 and TRBJ1-1; perhaps TRBD1 as D (5 bases). The length of the CDR3 is 14 residues. Germline assignment: CDR1 MNHEY and CDR2 SMNVEV (reference sequence). V was cut by 3 bases and J by 4 bases, with 12 bases left in between. The DNA of the CDR3 is TGTGCCAGCAGTTTGAACAGGAGAAGCACTGAAGCTTTCTTT. Its translation is CASSLNRRSTEAFF.

J is TRBJ2-7 and V is TRBV5-4, with 7 nucleotides matching TRBD2. Looked up from germline, CDR1 is SGHNT and CDR2 is YYREEE (reference sequence). The CDR3 runs to 15 residues. Trimming cost V 4 bases and J 0 bases; bases outside gene matches: 7. CDR3 nucleotide sequence: TGTGCCAGCAGCCCGGGGGGTGGAGTCTCCTACGAGCAGTACTTC. It yields the protein CASSPGGGVSYEQYF.

The table lists this clone with a count of one. The gene calls are TRBV2 and TRBJ1-2; D possibly corresponds to TRBD1 (5 bases). This CDR3 is built from 12 residues. Germline CDR1 reads SNHLY; CDR2 reads FYNNEI. Trimming removed 6 bases at V and 5 bases at J, with 10 bases between. CDR3 nucleotide sequence: TGTGCCAGCAGCAGGGAAAGATATGGCTACACCTTC. As protein: CASSRERYGYTF.

The chain uses TRBV7-2 and TRBJ2-1; D call uncertain. The germline V and J ends were trimmed by 1 base and 8 bases, with 9 bases remaining between them. Germline V gene sequence: CDR1 SGHTA, CDR2 FQGNSA. This CDR3 comprises 13 residues. The CDR3 here is CASSLVSVYEQFF. DNA of the CDR3: TGTGCCAGCAGCTTAGTGTCTGTCTATGAGCAGTTCTTC. The complete variable domain, with remaining parts taken from reference TRBV7-2 and TRBJ2-1, reads GAGVSQSPSNKVTEKGKDVELRCDPISGHTALYWYRQSLGQGLEFLIYFQGNSAPDKSGLPSDRFSAERTGGSVSTLTIQRTQQEDSAVYLCASSLVSVYEQFFGPGTRLTVL.

The genes are TRBV27 and TRBJ2-2; 9 bases are a match to TRBD1. J gave up 3 bases and V 5 bases, and 4 bases lay outside the gene matches. The CDR3 has 15 amino acids. Germline V gene sequence: CDR1 MNHEY, CDR2 SMNVEV (reference sequence). CDR3 DNA: TGTGCCAGCAGTCTCGGGACAGGGTACACCGGGGAGCTGTTTTTT. This encodes CASSLGTGYTGELFF.

The chain links TRBV5-6 to TRBJ2-6; 7 bases map to TRBD1. The CDR3 totals 16 residues. Germline trimming cut 4 bases from V and 4 bases from J; bases unmatched to any gene: 8. Germline lookup yields CDR1 SGHDT and CDR2 YYEEEE. This chain's CDR3 is CASSLGQAAGANVLTF. The CDR3, as DNA: TGTGCCAGCAGCCTAGGACAGGCGGCGGGGGCCAACGTCCTGACTTTC.

The V call is TRBV5-1, the J call TRBJ2-1; TRBD2 might be the D (5 bases). Trimming pared 1 base from V and 9 bases from J, leaving 11 bases between. The germline gives CDR1 SGHRS, CDR2 YFSETQ. This CDR3 spans 13 amino acids. The chain's CDR3 is CASSLQSRVEQFF. The CDR3 DNA sequence: TGCGCCAGCAGCTTGCAGTCGCGGGTTGAGCAGTTCTTC.

This sequence joins TRBV24-1 and TRBJ1-1; 11 bases match TRBD1. Per the germline V gene, CDR1 is KGHDR and CDR2 is SFDVKD. After removal of 2 bases from V and 1 base from J, the junction contained 2 bases not matched to a gene. There are 16 residues in the CDR3. CDR3 in DNA: TGTGCCACCAGTGATTCAGGGACAGGGGGGAACACTGAAGCTTTCTTT. Translating it yields CATSDSGTGGNTEAFF.

The chain is built from TRBV29-1 and TRBJ1-1, with TRBD1 as a possible D gene (6 bases). Trimming removed 7 bases at V and 1 base at J, with 13 bases between. The CDR3 totals 13 residues. The V gene's germline CDR1 is SQVTM and CDR2 ANQGSEA. The CDR3 loop is CSAGQRPNTEAFF. CDR3 DNA sequence: TGCAGCGCCGGACAGCGCCCGAACACTGAAGCTTTCTTT. Based on the CDR3 plus reference TRBV29-1 and TRBJ1-1, the full variable domain is SAVISQKPSRDICQRGTSLTIQCQVDSQVTMMFWYRQQPGQSLTLIATANQGSEATYESGFVIDKFPISRPNLTFSTLTVSNMSPEDSSIYLCSAGQRPNTEAFFGQGTRLTVV.

This rearrangement joins TRBV15 to TRBJ1-2; tentative D call: TRBD1 (6 bases). V shed 5 bases and J shed 4 bases, with 11 bases lying between them. The CDR3 runs 13 residues. Per the germline V gene, CDR1 is LNHNV and CDR2 is YYDKDF (reference sequence). Here the CDR3 reads CATSYGTIYGYTF. The CDR3 bases are TGTGCCACCAGCTATGGGACAATCTATGGCTACACCTTC.

The rearrangement uses TRBV7-8 and TRBJ1-6, with 10 bases lining up with TRBD1. The trim removed 5 bases at V and 9 bases at J, leaving 4 bases unmatched. The germline V gene encodes CDR1 SGHVS and CDR2 FQNEAQ. The CDR3 has 14 residues. CDR3 amino acids: CASSLDRGGSPLHF. CDR3 sequence (DNA): TGTGCCAGCAGCCTGGACAGGGGGGGTTCACCCCTCCACTTT.

The gene calls are TRBV19 and TRBJ1-6, with 7 bases fitting TRBD1. This CDR3 has 14 residues. J was trimmed by 7 bases and V by 6 bases; bases with no gene match: 6. Germline V gives CDR1 LNHDA, CDR2 SQIVND (reference sequence). As DNA, the CDR3 is TGTGCCAGTAGAGGAGACAGGGTCAATTCACCCCTCCACTTT. Protein product: CASRGDRVNSPLHF.

CDR3 in DNA: TGCGCCAGCAGCCCTCGTGGCAGGGGTGGCAATCAGCCCCAGCATTTT. This sequence encodes CASSPRGRGGNQPQHF. The gene calls are TRBV5-1 and TRBJ1-5; D is possibly TRBD1 (6 bases). Germline values: CDR1 SGHRS, CDR2 YFSETQ. The V end lost 4 bases, the J end lost 2 bases, and 16 bases lay between the germline ends. This CDR3 has 16 residues.

In nucleotides, the CDR3 is TGCGCCAGCAGCCAGAATACAGGGGTCCCGTCCCAGCATTTT. It specifies CASSQNTGVPSQHF. The gene calls are TRBV4-3 and TRBJ1-5; 7 bases map to TRBD1. Unmatched junction bases numbered 10, after V lost 3 bases and J lost 11 bases. Germline CDR1 and CDR2: LGHNA and YSLEER. The CDR3 length is 14 residues.

J is TRBJ2-1 and V is TRBV6-2 or TRBV6-3; weak D call: TRBD2 (5 bases). Germline V gene sequence: CDR1 MNHEY, CDR2 SVGEGT. Between the trimmed V and J ends, which lost 0 bases and 8 bases, there was a span of 17 bases. The CDR3 covers 16 residues. CDR3 in DNA: TGTGCCAGCAGTTACTCGGTTAGCGTAGTGGGCGATGAGCAGTTCTTC. Translating it yields CASSYSVSVVGDEQFF.

A remark on this clone: One end of the junction is discordant with germline, which a read error may explain. The gene calls are TRBV11-3 and TRBJ1-1; 9 nucleotides agree with TRBD1. This CDR3 comprises 18 residues. CDR1 and CDR2 from the germline V gene are SGHNT and YENEEA. The CDR3 sequence: CASSLGGTGRKVKTEAFF. The CDR3 DNA sequence: TGTGCCAGCAGCTTAGGCGGGACAGGGAGAAAGGTGAAAACTGAAGCTTTCTTT.

The V call is TRBV29-1, the J call TRBJ2-5; 10 nucleotides agree with TRBD1. J was trimmed by 1 base and V by 7 bases; bases with no gene match: 3. CDR1 is SQVTM, CDR2 ANQGSEA, per germline. This CDR3 has 13 amino acids. The CDR3 DNA is TGCAGCGATAGGGACAGGGGCCAAGAGACCCAGTACTTC. It codes for CSDRDRGQETQYF. Full variable domain (missing parts from reference TRBV29-1 and TRBJ2-5): SAVISQKPSRDICQRGTSLTIQCQVDSQVTMMFWYRQQPGQSLTLIATANQGSEATYESGFVIDKFPISRPNLTFSTLTVSNMSPEDSSIYLCSDRDRGQETQYFGPGTRLLVL.

The V gene is TRBV7-2, the J gene TRBJ2-5; maybe TRBD1 (5 bases). Trimming removed 1 base at V and 4 bases at J, with 10 bases between. Germline CDR1 SGHTA, CDR2 FQGNSA. The CDR3 length is 14 residues. CDR3 DNA: TGTGCCAGCAGCTTAGGCGTAGGGGTAGAGACCCAGTACTTC. It specifies CASSLGVGVETQYF.